The source of this T cell receptor beta chain is a study of PD-1 blockade in mismatch repair-deficient tumors. Study overall: Patients had approximately 11 mismatch repair-deficient cancer types, all previously treated and progressing.

All patients were mismatch repair deficient, assessed by either PCR or immunohistochemistry. Three pembrolizumab responders had their TCRs sequenced. The germline V gene encodes CDR1 SGHNT and CDR2 YENEEA. This CDR3 comprises 14 residues. J lost 6 bases, V lost 8 bases, and 9 bases had no gene match. Notes on this clone: Its specificity is unknown.

TCRdb's copy holds only in-frame clones and misses some; the assay was immunoSEQ multiplex PCR. The table records roughly 80,000 clones, over 70% of them present only once. Whole-study results and caveats: Tumor-resident clones, often absent from pretreatment blood, expanded after pembrolizumab and then contracted.

The receptor was derived from an adult with mismatch repair-deficient cancer. The sequences come from peripheral blood, collected 12 weeks after starting pembrolizumab. V gene TRBV11-3 combines with J gene TRBJ2-2; TRBD1 matches 7 bases. CDR3 residues: CASAERGPAGELFF. The CDR3 nucleotides read TGTGCCAGCGCGGAGAGGGGGCCGGCCGGGGAGCTGTTTTTT.